Presented here are 7 T cell receptor beta chains from one specimen sequenced in a study of T-cell memory formation after mild COVID-19. TCRdb itself ran the 5' RACE reads through MiXCR, one entry per CDR3 protein. The data hold about 440,000 distinct CDR3 sequences, with 15% to 25% observed a single time. Sequencing was done on a sample of PBMCs or a T cell subset sorted from them (not recorded which). These receptors were obtained from an adult woman who had mild COVID-19 (a few samples of this study predate the infection). Cell type and time point are not known.

The chain recombines TRBV7-9 with TRBJ1-2, with no clear D. Germline V gene data show CDR1 as SEHNR and CDR2 as FQNEAQ (reference sequence). Trimming removed 4 bases from V and 4 bases from J, with 10 bases in between. There are 13 residues in the CDR3. CDR3: CASSSPIGYGYTF. In nucleotides, the CDR3 is TGTGCCAGCAGCTCACCGATCGGCTATGGCTACACCTTC. Drawing the rest from reference TRBV7-9 and TRBJ1-2, the complete variable domain is DTGVSQNPRHKITKRGQNVTFRCDPISEHNRLYWYRQTLGQGPEFLTYFQNEAQLEKSRLLSDRFSAERPKGSFSTLEIQRTEQGDSAMYLCASSSPIGYGYTFGSGTRLTVV.

This clonotype came up a few times. The chain is built from TRBV4-2 and TRBJ2-1; 10 bases map to TRBD2. Trimming cost V 0 bases and J 7 bases; bases outside gene matches: 6. Germline V CDR1 and CDR2: LGHNA, YNFKEQ. The CDR3 has 16 residues. CDR3 nucleotides: TGTGCCAGCAGCCAAGAGAGGACTAGCGGTTGGAATGAGCAGTTCTTC. Its translation: CASSQERTSGWNEQFF.

There are a few counts of this clonotype. This chain joins TRBV12-3 or TRBV12-4 and TRBJ1-1; 8 bases are shared with TRBD1. V shed 6 bases, J shed 4 bases, and the junction held 7 bases outside the gene matches. The CDR3 runs to 14 residues. In DNA form, the CDR3 reads TGTGCCAGCAGCCGCGGCAGGGGGCCCACTGAAGCTTTCTTT. Protein: CASSRGRGPTEAFF.

This clonotype was found many times. The chain uses TRBV6-1 and TRBJ2-5; 14 nucleotides agree with TRBD2. Germline V gene sequence: CDR1 MNHNS, CDR2 SASEGT. This CDR3 is 17 amino acids long. The ends lost 5 bases at V and 6 bases at J; junction bases unmatched: 11. The CDR3 DNA follows: TGTGCCAGCAGTACATCCTCTAGGACTAGCGGGAGGCAGACCCAGTACTTC. Amino acid sequence: CASSTSSRTSGRQTQYF.

The chain recombines TRBV5-1 with TRBJ2-1, with 7 bases identical to TRBD1. From germline, CDR1 is SGHRS and CDR2 YFSETQ. V was pared by 2 bases and J by 0 bases, with 2 bases of the junction left unmatched. This CDR3 comprises 15 residues. CDR3: CASSFRDSSYNEQFF. CDR3 nucleotides: TGCGCCAGCAGCTTCCGGGACAGCTCCTACAATGAGCAGTTCTTC.

The CDR3 spells CASSLTSGGDTGELFF. Written as DNA, the CDR3 is TGCGCCAGCAGCTTGACTAGCGGGGGCGACACCGGGGAGCTGTTTTTT. This rearrangement joins TRBV5-1 to TRBJ2-2; TRBD2 aligns across 11 bases. Trimming took 1 base from V and 3 from J; bases not matched to a gene: 2. CDR3 length: 16 amino acids. Germline-derived CDR1 and CDR2 are SGHRS and YFSETQ.

The rearrangement uses TRBV20-1 and TRBJ2-1; 10 bases line up with TRBD2. Germline CDR1 DFQATT, CDR2 SNEGSKA (reference sequence). The V and J ends lost 5 bases and 5 bases, in that order; junction bases with no gene match: 3. This CDR3 comprises 13 residues. The CDR3 loop is CSARTSGNNEQFF. In DNA, the CDR3 is TGCAGTGCTCGGACTAGCGGTAACAATGAGCAGTTCTTC.